The 24 T cell receptor beta chains in this list originate from one sample, sequenced in a study of beta chain features in type 1 diabetes. Reverse transcribing all isolated RNA meant expressed TCRB transcripts were sequenced. The repertoire was sequenced with immunoSEQ multiplex PCR; TCRdb's copy has only in-frame clones and lacks some. The repertoire holds about 900,000 clones, with roughly a sixth as singletons. The sequenced sample was naive CD4+ T cells from blood. The receptors stem from a woman in her late teens or twenties in good health.

The rearrangement uses TRBV6-6 and TRBJ1-2, with a weak D call TRBD1 (5 bases). Trimming took off 1 base at V and 8 bases at J, with 11 bases between the two ends. CDR1 is MNHNY and CDR2 is SVGAGI in the germline V gene (reference sequence). The CDR3 length is 13 residues. CDR3 sequence: CASSYYQGGGYTF. Here the CDR3 DNA reads TGTGCCAGCAGTTACTATCAGGGCGGAGGCTACACCTTC.

This clone turned up a few times. The V gene is TRBV28, the J gene TRBJ2-1; TRBD2 aligns across 8 bases. V shed 3 bases and J 9 bases; nucleotides not matched to a gene: 7. Germline V gene sequence: CDR1 MDHEN, CDR2 SYDVKM. CDR3 length: 14 amino acids. The CDR3 is CASSFQRELREQFF. The CDR3, as DNA: TGTGCCAGCAGTTTCCAGCGGGAGTTACGTGAGCAGTTCTTC.

The chain combines TRBV15 with TRBJ2-1; D is perhaps TRBD2 (6 bases). V was trimmed by 6 bases and J by 3 bases, leaving 9 bases between them. This CDR3 spans 13 amino acids. From germline, CDR1 is LNHNV and CDR2 YYDKDF (reference sequence). The CDR3 here is CATSAGLYNEQFF. The CDR3 DNA sequence: TGTGCCACCAGTGCGGGGCTCTACAATGAGCAGTTCTTC.

This chain links TRBV7-2 with TRBJ2-7; 8 nucleotides agree with TRBD2. The CDR3 consists of 16 residues. V dropped 5 bases and J dropped 4; count of bases not matched to a gene: 13. CDR1 and CDR2 from the germline V gene are SGHTA and FQGNSA. CDR3 sequence (DNA): TGTGCCAGCAGCGCCCGGGAGGTAGCGGGAATGTACGAGCAGTACTTC. Protein product: CASSAREVAGMYEQYF.

This clone was seen more than once but under ten times. The chain carries TRBV7-9 and TRBJ2-7, with 8 bases aligning to TRBD1. This CDR3 is 16 amino acids long. V lost 7 bases and J lost 4; bases outside the gene matches: 15. Germline lookup yields CDR1 SEHNR and CDR2 FQNEAQ (reference sequence). The CDR3: CASTYARTGTSYEQYF. The CDR3 region has the DNA TGTGCCAGCACCTACGCCCGGACAGGGACTTCTTACGAGCAGTACTTC.

The rearrangement uses TRBV5-8 and TRBJ2-7; 8 nucleotides line up with TRBD1. V lost 3 bases to trimming and J lost 3 bases; unmatched junction nucleotides: 8. This CDR3 contains 15 residues. In germline, CDR1 is SGHTS, CDR2 YDEGEE. Written as DNA, the CDR3 is TGTGCCAGCAGCTCACCCGGGACAGGCGTCTACGAGCAGTACTTC. Protein sequence: CASSSPGTGVYEQYF.

This clone was counted a single time. The chain employs TRBV6-5 and TRBJ1-1; possibly TRBD1 for D (6 bases). V lost 2 bases and J lost 3, with 10 bases in between. Germline CDR1 and CDR2: MNHEY and SVGAGI. There are 14 residues in the CDR3. In nucleotides, the CDR3 is TGTGCCAGCAGTTACGGGGGCAGGGACACTGAAGCTTTCTTT. Residues: CASSYGGRDTEAFF.

This clone has more than one count but fewer than ten. The chain uses TRBV7-9 and TRBJ2-2; D gene uncertain. Germline V lookup: CDR1 SEHNR, CDR2 FQNEAQ (reference sequence). The CDR3 length is 11 residues. Trimming cost V 2 bases and J 6 bases, with 1 base left between them. CDR3 region: CASSLSGELFF. CDR3 in DNA: TGTGCCAGCAGCTTATCCGGGGAGCTGTTTTTT.

This clone has just a few counts. The chain employs TRBV27 and TRBJ2-1, with 7 bases fitting TRBD1. The CDR3 contains 15 residues. The germline CDR1 and CDR2 sequences are MNHEY and SMNVEV (reference sequence). After removal of 4 bases from V and 4 bases from J, the junction contained 7 bases not matched to a gene. The CDR3 loop is CASSSPGQKYNEQFF. CDR3 nucleotide sequence: TGTGCCAGCAGTTCCCCGGGACAGAAATACAATGAGCAGTTCTTC.

This chain connects TRBV6-6 to TRBJ2-3, with 7 positions matching TRBD1. The CDR3 consists of 15 residues. The germline V gene encodes CDR1 MNHNY and CDR2 SVGAGI (reference sequence). V lost 6 bases and J lost 2; bases outside the gene matches: 8. The chain's CDR3 is CASSQTTGITDTQYF. The DNA of the CDR3 is TGTGCCAGCAGCCAAACGACAGGGATCACAGATACGCAGTATTTT.

The chain has TRBV7-9 and TRBJ2-1, with TRBD2 matching over 8 bases. CDR3 length: 14 residues. V dropped 0 bases and J dropped 9; count of bases not matched to a gene: 4. Per the germline V gene, CDR1 is SEHNR and CDR2 is FQNEAQ (reference sequence). CDR3 residues: CASSLAGTRGEQFF. The DNA for the CDR3 is TGTGCCAGCAGCTTAGCCGGGACTAGAGGTGAGCAGTTCTTC.

This clone has only a few counts. V gene TRBV18 combines with J gene TRBJ1-2, with 7 bases lining up with TRBD1. Germline lookup yields CDR1 KGHSH and CDR2 LQKENI. Germline trimming cut 6 bases from V and 4 bases from J; bases unmatched to any gene: 5. CDR3 length: 13 residues. CDR3 bases: TGTGCCAGCTCGGGGGACAGAACCTATGGCTACACCTTC. Residues: CASSGDRTYGYTF.

The chain combines TRBV7-2 with TRBJ2-7; D possibly corresponds to TRBD1 (6 bases). V lost 2 bases, J lost 7 bases, and 15 bases lay in between. The CDR3 is 14 residues long. Germline V gives CDR1 SGHTA, CDR2 FQGNSA. The CDR3 nucleotides are TGTGCCAGCAGCTTATTTTCGGCTGGGACAGAGCAGTACTTC. Residues: CASSLFSAGTEQYF.

The rearrangement uses TRBV4-2 and TRBJ2-5, with D perhaps matching TRBD1 (5 bases). The CDR3 is made up of 15 amino acids. V was pared by 1 base and J by 2 bases, with 11 bases between. From germline, CDR1 is LGHNA and CDR2 YNFKEQ. The CDR3 protein is CASSQVSGQQETQYF. The CDR3 DNA reads TGTGCCAGCAGCCAAGTCTCAGGGCAGCAAGAGACCCAGTACTTC.

This chain links TRBV6-6 with TRBJ1-2; 8 nucleotides align to TRBD1. Trimming removed 6 bases from V and 3 bases from J; junction bases left unmatched: 9. The CDR3 consists of 15 residues. Germline V CDR1 and CDR2: MNHNY, SVGAGI (reference sequence). The CDR3 sequence is CASRKYRGEHYGYTF. In nucleotides, the CDR3 is TGTGCCAGCAGAAAATACAGGGGGGAACACTATGGCTACACCTTC.

This clone came up a few times. The chain combines TRBV29-1 with TRBJ2-7; possibly TRBD1 for D (6 bases). Germline CDR1 SQVTM, CDR2 ANQGSEA. Trimming shortened V by 4 bases and J by 6 bases, and 19 bases separated the two germline ends. This CDR3 is 14 amino acids long. The CDR3 here is CSVVPYRELSEQYF. The CDR3 DNA reads as TGCAGCGTTGTTCCCTACAGGGAATTGTCCGAGCAGTACTTC.

A few counts support this clone. The chain carries TRBV7-2 and TRBJ2-3; D unresolved. CDR1 SGHTA and CDR2 FQGNSA come from the germline V gene. There are 12 residues in the CDR3. Deletions cut 3 bases from V and 11 bases from J, with 12 bases between. In DNA form, the CDR3 reads TGTGCCAGCAGCTTTTACGGCGACCTGCAGTATTTT. Translated, it gives CASSFYGDLQYF.

The chain couples TRBV6-5 to TRBJ2-7; D possibly corresponds to TRBD2 (5 bases). Germline V gene data show CDR1 as MNHEY and CDR2 as SVGAGI. The ends were cut back, 2 bases at V and 4 bases at J, with 9 bases in the middle. The CDR3 is made up of 13 amino acids. DNA for the CDR3: TGTGCCAGCAGTTACGGGGAGCGTTACGAGCAGTACTTC. It is translated as CASSYGERYEQYF.

The sample holds a few counts of this clone. The CDR3 bases are TGTGCCACCAGCAGGAACCCGGACTTGTTGGATACGCAGTATTTT. It codes for CATSRNPDLLDTQYF. The chain combines TRBV15 with TRBJ2-3; a weak D match, TRBD2 (5 bases). Germline assignment: CDR1 LNHNV and CDR2 YYDKDF (reference sequence). The CDR3 totals 15 residues. V lost 3 bases, J lost 6 bases, and 16 bases lay in between.

The rearrangement links TRBV4-1 to TRBJ2-5; 8 positions match TRBD1. From germline, CDR1 is MGHRA and CDR2 YSYEKL. The CDR3 totals 12 residues. J lost 6 bases, V lost 4 bases, and 1 base had no gene match. The CDR3 sequence: CASSRDRKTQYF. Written as DNA, the CDR3 is TGCGCCAGCAGCCGGGACAGGAAGACCCAGTACTTC.

A few counts support this clone. Within the sample, other DNA sequences also encode this same CDR3. V gene TRBV7-9 combines with J gene TRBJ2-3; D remains unclear. The ends were cut back, 0 bases at V and 7 bases at J, with 5 bases in the middle. The CDR3 totals 12 residues. Germline CDR1 reads SEHNR; CDR2 reads FQNEAQ (reference sequence). CDR3 in DNA: TGTGCCAGCAGCTTAGCCGCATATACGCAGTATTTT. Encoded protein: CASSLAAYTQYF. The whole variable domain, filled in from reference TRBV7-9 and TRBJ2-3, reads DTGVSQNPRHKITKRGQNVTFRCDPISEHNRLYWYRQTLGQGPEFLTYFQNEAQLEKSRLLSDRFSAERPKGSFSTLEIQRTEQGDSAMYLCASSLAAYTQYFGPGTRLTVL.

This clone was seen more than once but under ten times. The chain links TRBV4-1 to TRBJ2-3, with TRBD2 matching over 8 bases. Germline assignment: CDR1 MGHRA and CDR2 YSYEKL. The CDR3 runs 16 residues. V shed 4 bases and J 0 bases; nucleotides not matched to a gene: 6. The CDR3 loop reads CASSPDRLASTDTQYF. The CDR3 DNA is TGCGCCAGCAGCCCCGATCGACTAGCGAGCACAGATACGCAGTATTTT.

This clone has only a few counts. CDR3: CSVEGGQETQYF. DNA for the CDR3: TGCAGCGTTGAAGGGGGGCAAGAGACCCAGTACTTC. V is TRBV29-1 and J is TRBJ2-5; D possibly matches TRBD1 or TRBD2 (5 bases each). Trimming took 1 base from V and 2 from J, leaving 5 bases between them. This CDR3 has 12 residues. Germline V gene data show CDR1 as SQVTM and CDR2 as ANQGSEA.

The chain couples TRBV5-6 to TRBJ2-3; 13 nucleotides agree with TRBD2. After removal of 4 bases from V and 8 bases from J, the junction contained 7 bases not matched to a gene. The CDR3 has 15 amino acids. Germline-derived CDR1 and CDR2 are SGHDT and YYEEEE. CDR3 nucleotide sequence: TGTGCCAGCAGCGAGGGACTAGCGGGATCCGGTACGCAGTATTTT. The encoded protein is CASSEGLAGSGTQYF.